A single sample is the source of the 14 T cell receptor beta chains below, sequenced in a study of CD8 T cells in ankylosing spondylitis. Overall study results and limits: Blood from ankylosing spondylitis patients appeared to carry a characteristic roughly 8-variant TCR beta motif.

TCRdb analysed the 5' RACE reads with MiXCR anew, one entry per CDR3 protein. The sample lists 100,000 or so distinct CDR3 sequences; roughly 9% were seen once. Which antigens these TCRs recognize remains unknown. Material: blood, either unsorted or a sorted T cell fraction (not recorded which). These receptor sequences come from a male donor with ankylosing spondylitis.

This clonotype was observed many times. The chain uses TRBV12-3 or TRBV12-4 and TRBJ2-3, with no clear D. The CDR3 loop spans 14 amino acids. V was clipped by 4 bases and J by 1 base, with 9 bases between them. The CDR3 is CASSSAGGTDTQYF. The CDR3 coding sequence is TGTGCCAGCAGTTCAGCTGGGGGCACAGATACGCAGTATTTT.

The CDR3: CSAKKGTGNNEQFF. The CDR3 nucleotides read TGCAGTGCTAAAAAAGGGACAGGGAACAATGAGCAGTTCTTC. The chain employs TRBV20-1 and TRBJ2-1; TRBD1 aligns across 9 bases. The J segment lost 5 bases and the V segment lost 4 bases, leaving 6 bases of the junction unmatched. Germline-derived CDR1 and CDR2 are DFQATT and SNEGSKA (reference sequence). This CDR3 has 14 residues.

The chain couples TRBV11-2 to TRBJ2-7, with D hard to call. V gave up 1 base and J gave up 0 bases, with 13 bases separating them. This CDR3 has 16 residues. CDR1 is SGHAT and CDR2 is FQNNGV in the germline V gene. The CDR3 protein is CASSLGVGPSSYEQYV. The DNA for the CDR3 is TGTGCCAGCAGCTTAGGAGTGGGTCCTAGCTCCTACGAGCAGTACGTC.

This rearrangement joins TRBV14 to TRBJ2-3; D is unclear. Trimming left V 0 bases short and J 0 bases short, with 7 bases between. Germline CDR1 SGHDN, CDR2 FVKESK. The CDR3 totals 15 residues. The CDR3 DNA sequence: TGTGCCAGCAGCCAAGAGGGGTTCAGCACAGATACGCAGTATTTT. Translated: CASSQEGFSTDTQYF.

This rearrangement joins TRBV27 to TRBJ2-7, with D perhaps TRBD2 (5 bases). The V end was cut by 2 bases, the J end by 4 bases, with 15 bases between. The CDR3 extends over 15 amino acids. Germline CDR1 reads MNHEY; CDR2 reads SMNVEV (reference sequence). This CDR3 is CASSLTVSPGYEQYF. The CDR3 DNA follows: TGTGCCAGCAGTTTAACGGTTTCGCCGGGGTACGAGCAGTACTTC.

A few counts support this clonotype. This rearrangement joins TRBV27 to TRBJ1-4; 8 bases line up with TRBD1. Per the germline V gene, CDR1 is MNHEY and CDR2 is SMNVEV (reference sequence). The CDR3 totals 17 residues. V was pared by 4 bases and J by 0 bases, with 7 bases of the junction left unmatched. This CDR3 reads CASSSGTGYATNEKLFF. CDR3 in DNA: TGTGCCAGCAGTTCGGGGACAGGTTATGCAACTAATGAAAAACTGTTTTTT.

This clonotype was recorded at least ten times. This chain uses TRBV27 with TRBJ1-4; D remains unclear. Germline V gives CDR1 MNHEY, CDR2 SMNVEV (reference sequence). The CDR3 spans 15 residues. V was pared by 5 bases and J by 0 bases, with 10 bases between. The CDR3 DNA follows: TGTGCCAGCAGTCCCATTGGGGCAACTAATGAAAAACTGTTTTTT. Translating gives CASSPIGATNEKLFF.

This clonotype occurred many times. V is TRBV27 and J is TRBJ2-6; D remains unclear. From germline, CDR1 is MNHEY and CDR2 SMNVEV (reference sequence). Trimming cost V 7 bases and J 0 bases, with 7 bases left between them. The CDR3 covers 14 residues. CDR3 region: CASTPLSGANVLTF. CDR3 sequence (DNA): TGTGCCAGCACTCCCCTCTCTGGGGCCAACGTCCTGACTTTC.

There are a few counts of this clonotype. The chain links TRBV7-9 to TRBJ2-1; no definite D call. Germline V gene data show CDR1 as SEHNR and CDR2 as FQNEAQ (reference sequence). Trimming pared 5 bases from V and 4 bases from J, leaving 3 bases between. This CDR3 is 11 amino acids long. CDR3 coding DNA: TGTGCCAGCAGCGAGTACAATGAGCAGTTCTTC. Translation gives CASSEYNEQFF.

CDR3 DNA: TGTGCCAGCAGTTATGGGGGGGCGTACCAGAGCTACACCTTC. Residues: CASSYGGAYQSYTF. This chain links TRBV12-3 or TRBV12-4 with TRBJ1-2; D possibly corresponds to TRBD1 (6 bases). This CDR3 is 14 amino acids long. V was clipped by 4 bases and J by 9 bases, with 18 bases between them.

This clonotype was observed a handful of times. This chain uses TRBV30 with TRBJ2-3; 7 bases map to TRBD1. The length of the CDR3 is 15 residues. CDR1 is GTSNPN and CDR2 is SVGIG in the germline V gene (reference sequence). V dropped 3 bases and J dropped 2; count of bases not matched to a gene: 8. The CDR3 DNA follows: TGTGCCTGGAGCGAACTAGGGGGCCACACAGATACGCAGTATTTT. Amino acids: CAWSELGGHTDTQYF.

Many counts were recorded for this clonotype. This chain links TRBV29-1 with TRBJ2-6; 7 positions agree with TRBD2. The CDR3 covers 16 residues. CDR1 SQVTM and CDR2 ANQGSEA come from the germline V gene. With V trimmed by 2 bases and J by 0 bases, 4 bases remained unmatched. CDR3 coding DNA: TGCAGCGTTGAACAGCGGGGACTCTCTGGGGCCAACGTCCTGACTTTC. As protein: CSVEQRGLSGANVLTF.

This clonotype showed up many times. The chain carries TRBV12-3 or TRBV12-4 and TRBJ1-5; D is ambiguous. The V gene lost 6 bases and the J gene lost 4 bases, with 13 bases spanning the gap. The CDR3 sequence is 14 residues long. The CDR3 sequence is CASSPGPVNQPQHF. In DNA form, the CDR3 reads TGTGCCAGCAGCCCCGGGCCGGTGAATCAGCCCCAGCATTTT.

This clonotype was counted only a few times. The chain recombines TRBV5-5 with TRBJ2-5; D is unclear. The CDR3 has 13 residues. V lost 4 bases, J lost 3 bases, and 10 bases lay in between. The germline CDR1 and CDR2 sequences are SGHKS and YYEKEE (reference sequence). The CDR3 reads CASSDALEETQYF. The CDR3 DNA reads as TGTGCCAGCAGCGACGCTCTTGAAGAGACCCAGTACTTC. Using reference TRBV5-5 and TRBJ2-5 for the parts outside the CDR3, the full variable domain is DAGVTQSPTHLIKTRGQQVTLRCSPISGHKSVSWYQQVLGQGPQFIFQYYEKEERGRGNFPDRFSARQFPNYSSELNVNALLLGDSALYLCASSDALEETQYFGPGTRLLVL.